One and the same sample provided the 5 T cell receptor beta chains below, sequenced in a study of cytomegalovirus exposure and HLA in healthy donors. Amplification used 60 Vbeta primers and 13 Jbeta primers. The method was immunoSEQ multiplex PCR; TCRdb's version includes in-frame clones alone and lacks a portion of them. The table lists 200,000 to 300,000 clones, approximately 81% of them singletons. The source material was PBMCs. These receptors were obtained from a woman in her sixties in good health and CMV-seropositive.

The genes are TRBV10-3 and TRBJ1-1; D is uncertain. The germline V gene has CDR1 ENHRY and CDR2 SYGVKD. The length of the CDR3 is 13 residues. The V end was cut by 6 bases, the J end by 0 bases, with 8 bases between. The CDR3 nucleotides read TGTGCCATCAGCGGCGGAGTGAACACTGAAGCTTTCTTT. This gives the protein CAISGGVNTEAFF.

This clone came up once. The chain is built from TRBV4-1 and TRBJ2-1; D unresolved. Germline CDR1 is MGHRA and CDR2 is YSYEKL. There are 14 residues in the CDR3. Trimming cost V 0 bases and J 7 bases, with 10 bases left between them. For the CDR3, the DNA is TGCGCCAGCAGCCAAGAAAGCCAGGTAAATGAGCAGTTCTTC. Translating gives CASSQESQVNEQFF.

To note about this clone: One end of the junction does not line up with germline, which may come from a read error. The rearrangement uses TRBV11-2 and TRBJ2-2; 8 bases line up with TRBD2. Germline V gene data show CDR1 as SGHAT and CDR2 as FQNNGV. The CDR3 consists of 16 residues. The CDR3 DNA is TGTGCCAGCAGCTTCCCGGGACTAGGGAACGCCGGGGAGCTGTTTTTT. It codes for CASSFPGLGNAGELFF.

J is TRBJ2-2 and V is TRBV2; D remains ambiguous. Germline CDR1 SNHLY, CDR2 FYNNEI. Trimming stripped 6 bases from V and 6 bases from J, with 11 bases between. The CDR3 runs to 13 residues. CDR3: CASSSDSPGELFF. The CDR3 DNA sequence: TGTGCCAGCAGCTCCGACTCCCCCGGGGAGCTGTTTTTT.

In DNA form, the CDR3 reads TGTGCCAGCAGTGCCGGGACAGCCTTCTTCTATGGCTACACCTTC. It codes for CASSAGTAFFYGYTF. The chain uses TRBV2 and TRBJ1-2; TRBD1 matches at 7 bases. The V gene's germline CDR1 is SNHLY and CDR2 FYNNEI. The CDR3 contains 15 residues. Germline trimming cut 4 bases from V and 4 bases from J; bases unmatched to any gene: 9.